The sequence of this T cell receptor (beta chain) was determined in a study of control samples from healthy donors and cancer patients (TCRdb year 2020). Between the V and J ends, shortened by 5 bases and 5 bases respectively, the junction contains 13 bases. Including cysteine and phenylalanine, the CDR3 has 13 amino acids. CDR3 DNA only is kept here, 39 bases in frame from base 1. CDR1 and CDR2 are read off the germline V gene as SGHTA and FQGNSA. Note on this clone: The target of this receptor is not known. Within one base of it there is no much larger clone, and no base qualities were kept.

To prepare the library, the immunoSEQ multiplex PCR assay was applied. The table comes from immuneACCESS by way of TCRdb, which keeps in-frame sequences with V and J called. Part of the clones is missing from these tables; in studies checked, under half for an unresolved V gene and the rest for unknown reasons. Here the sample has about 160,000 clones; around 90% occur a single time. The ten most abundant clones make up less than 0.75% of the sample. Here the chain combines TRBV7-2 and TRBJ2-7, with the D gene not confidently named. The sequenced sample was blood. The sequence was collected from a woman under 40 in good health. The CDR3 corresponds to CASSPSSWHEQYF. The DNA reads as follows: TGTGCCAGCAGCCCGAGTTCTTGGCACGAGCAGTACTTC.